This entry lists 15 T cell receptor beta chains sequenced from one sample in a study of cytomegalovirus exposure and HLA in healthy donors. In the PCR, 60 Vbeta and 13 Jbeta primers were used. Produced via immunoSEQ multiplex PCR; TCRdb's table is partial and in-frame only. This table holds approximately 64,000 clones, roughly 73% found once. What was sequenced was PBMCs. The receptors here all came from a male donor in good health and CMV-seropositive.

J is TRBJ1-3 and V is TRBV7-6; a weak D match, TRBD1 (6 bases). Per the germline V gene, CDR1 is SGHVS and CDR2 is FNYEAQ. The CDR3 runs 17 residues. With 0 bases removed from V and 0 bases from J, the gap between germline ends came to 12 bases. The DNA for the CDR3 is TGTGCCAGCAGCTTAGCGGAGACAGGTTACTCTGGAAACACCATATATTTT. It translates to CASSLAETGYSGNTIYF.

V and J are TRBV7-3 and TRBJ2-2, with TRBD2 as a possible D gene (5 bases). Trimming shortened V by 3 bases and J by 5 bases, and 10 bases separated the two germline ends. The CDR3 runs 14 residues. Looked up from germline, CDR1 is SGHTA and CDR2 is FQGTGA. DNA of the CDR3: TGTGCCAGCAGCTTCCCGGGGATTACCGGGGAGCTGTTTTTT. This codes for CASSFPGITGELFF.

The chain combines TRBV16 with TRBJ1-5; D remains ambiguous. The germline V gene encodes CDR1 KGHSY and CDR2 FQNENV. Trimming took 1 base from V and 5 from J, leaving 9 bases between them. The CDR3 is 14 residues long. The chain's CDR3 is CASSQYSLDQPQHF. As DNA, the CDR3 is TGTGCCAGCAGCCAATACAGCTTAGATCAGCCCCAGCATTTT.

The V call is TRBV7-2, the J call TRBJ1-1, with TRBD1 matching over 7 bases. After removal of 2 bases from V and 5 bases from J, the junction contained 5 bases not matched to a gene. The CDR3 loop spans 14 amino acids. Germline V lookup: CDR1 SGHTA, CDR2 FQGNSA. The CDR3 sequence is CASSLQGGRTEAFF. The DNA for the CDR3 is TGTGCCAGCAGCTTACAGGGGGGTCGGACTGAAGCTTTCTTT. Full variable domain (outside the CDR3, taken from reference TRBV7-2 and TRBJ1-1): GAGVSQSPSNKVTEKGKDVELRCDPISGHTALYWYRQSLGQGLEFLIYFQGNSAPDKSGLPSDRFSAERTGGSVSTLTIQRTQQEDSAVYLCASSLQGGRTEAFFGQGTRLTVV.

This clone has only one observation. The J gene is TRBJ2-7, the V gene TRBV4-1, with 7 bases matching TRBD2. After removal of 0 bases from V and 0 bases from J, the junction contained 5 bases not matched to a gene. The V gene's germline CDR1 is MGHRA and CDR2 YSYEKL. The CDR3 runs 16 residues. CDR3 DNA: TGCGCCAGCAGCCAAGAAGGGCGGGGGATCTCCTACGAGCAGTACTTC. Translation: CASSQEGRGISYEQYF.

The table lists this clone with a few counts. V gene TRBV5-5 combines with J gene TRBJ2-1; a weak D match, TRBD1 (6 bases). Trimming pared 2 bases from V and 4 bases from J, leaving 13 bases between. This CDR3 is 15 amino acids long. Germline CDR1 and CDR2: SGHKS and YYEKEE (reference sequence). CDR3: CASSFVDRKYNEQFF. In DNA, the CDR3 is TGTGCCAGCAGCTTTGTTGACAGGAAGTACAATGAGCAGTTCTTC.

The table lists this clone with a few counts. V gene TRBV11-2 combines with J gene TRBJ2-1; D not certain. This CDR3 has 13 residues. Trimming took off 5 bases at V and 6 bases at J, with 11 bases between the two ends. Germline V lookup: CDR1 SGHAT, CDR2 FQNNGV. The CDR3 nucleotides are TGTGCCAGCAGCCGACAAGGCCTCAATGAGCAGTTCTTC. It is translated as CASSRQGLNEQFF.

This chain links TRBV10-3 with TRBJ1-1; TRBD1 is a possible D gene (5 bases). Germline V CDR1 and CDR2: ENHRY, SYGVKD. V lost 4 bases and J 3 bases, leaving 21 bases between the germline ends. There are 17 residues in the CDR3. CDR3 sequence (DNA): TGTGCCATCAGTGGAGGGGAGGCCAACGGGGTTGACACTGAAGCTTTCTTT. Its translation: CAISGGEANGVDTEAFF.

The V call is TRBV30, the J call TRBJ2-5; TRBD1 matches at 9 bases. The CDR3 covers 16 residues. Germline CDR1 GTSNPN, CDR2 SVGIG (reference sequence). V was pared by 2 bases and J by 5 bases, with 12 bases of the junction left unmatched. This CDR3 reads CAWSITPGQGAETQYF. CDR3 DNA: TGTGCCTGGAGTATAACACCGGGACAGGGCGCCGAGACCCAGTACTTC. Together with reference TRBV30 and TRBJ2-5, the CDR3 gives the full variable domain: SQTIHQWPATLVQPVGSPLSLECTVEGTSNPNLYWYRQAAGRGLQLLFYSVGIGQISSEVPQNLSASRPQDRQFILSSKKLLLSDSGFYLCAWSITPGQGAETQYFGPGTRLLVL.

This clone appeared a few times. This CDR3 is CASSLAVQGVGNTIYF. The CDR3 nucleotides read TGTGCCAGCAGCTTAGCGGTCCAGGGGGTCGGAAACACCATATATTTT. The chain joins TRBV7-6 to TRBJ1-3, with 7 nucleotides matching TRBD1. The CDR3 has 16 residues. With 0 bases clipped from V and 4 bases from J, the junction kept 6 bases outside the gene matches. The germline CDR1 and CDR2 sequences are SGHVS and FNYEAQ.

The CDR3 DNA reads as TGTGCCAGCAGCCCAAAAACTTACGAGCAGTACTTC. As protein: CASSPKTYEQYF. V is TRBV7-9 and J is TRBJ2-7; no reliable D call. V was cut by 5 bases and J by 4 bases, with 9 bases left in between. The CDR3 is made up of 12 amino acids. Germline lookup yields CDR1 SEHNR and CDR2 FQNEAQ (reference sequence).

V and J are TRBV5-1 and TRBJ2-1; 9 bases map to TRBD2. The length of the CDR3 is 16 residues. Germline CDR1 is SGHRS and CDR2 is YFSETQ. J was trimmed by 5 bases and V by 2 bases; bases with no gene match: 8. The CDR3 DNA follows: TGCGCCAGCAGCTTCTCAGCGGGGGGTTTCGACAATGAGCAGTTCTTC. This encodes CASSFSAGGFDNEQFF.

The rearrangement uses TRBV5-4 and TRBJ2-5; the D gene is possibly TRBD2 (5 bases). The better agreement between TRBJ2-7 and the DNA end casts doubt on the J call. Per germline, CDR1 SGHNT and CDR2 YYREEE (reference sequence). The CDR3 is made up of 14 amino acids. This CDR3 reads CASSAGLTPYEQYF. In DNA form, the CDR3 reads TGTGCCAGCAGCGCTGGACTCACCCCCTACGAGCAGTACTTC.

V and J are TRBV25-1 and TRBJ1-4; D not resolved. The germline V gene encodes CDR1 MGHDK and CDR2 SYGVNS. The CDR3 runs 12 residues. Trimming took off 1 base at V and 8 bases at J, with 5 bases between the two ends. This CDR3 reads CASSEFGEKLFF. CDR3 sequence (DNA): TGTGCCAGCAGTGAATTCGGGGAAAAACTGTTTTTT.

This clone was detected only once. Within the sample, other DNA sequences also encode this same CDR3. The chain has TRBV29-1 and TRBJ2-1; 10 bases fit TRBD2. The CDR3 loop spans 17 amino acids. Trimming at V came to 3 bases and at J to 0 bases, leaving 8 bases not matched to a gene. Germline values: CDR1 SQVTM, CDR2 ANQGSEA. DNA of the CDR3: TGCAGCGTTGAGGAGCTAGCGGGGGTAAACTCCTACAATGAGCAGTTCTTC. As protein: CSVEELAGVNSYNEQFF.